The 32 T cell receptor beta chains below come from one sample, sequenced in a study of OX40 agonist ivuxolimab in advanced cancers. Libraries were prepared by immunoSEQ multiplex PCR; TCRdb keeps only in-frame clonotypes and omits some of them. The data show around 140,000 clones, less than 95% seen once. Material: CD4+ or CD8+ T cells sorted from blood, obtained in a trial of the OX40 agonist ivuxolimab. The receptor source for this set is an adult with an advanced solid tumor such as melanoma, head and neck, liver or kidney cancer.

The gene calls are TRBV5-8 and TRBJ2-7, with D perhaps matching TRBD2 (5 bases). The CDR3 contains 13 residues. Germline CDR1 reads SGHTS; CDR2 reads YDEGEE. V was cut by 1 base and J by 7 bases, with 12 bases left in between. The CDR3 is CASSLFGGGEQYF. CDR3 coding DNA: TGTGCCAGCAGCTTGTTTGGCGGCGGGGAGCAGTACTTC. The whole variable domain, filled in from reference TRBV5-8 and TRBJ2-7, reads EAGVTQSPTHLIKTRGQQATLRCSPISGHTSVYWYQQALGLGLQFLLWYDEGEERNRGNFPPRFSGRQFPNYSSELNVNALELEDSALYLCASSLFGGGEQYFGPGTRLTVT.

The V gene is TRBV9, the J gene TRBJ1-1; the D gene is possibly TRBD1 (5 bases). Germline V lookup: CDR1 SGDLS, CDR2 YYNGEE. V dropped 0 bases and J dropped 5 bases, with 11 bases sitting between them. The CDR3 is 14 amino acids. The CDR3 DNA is TGTGCCAGCAGCGTAGACGAGGGGCGAACTGAAGCTTTCTTT. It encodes CASSVDEGRTEAFF.

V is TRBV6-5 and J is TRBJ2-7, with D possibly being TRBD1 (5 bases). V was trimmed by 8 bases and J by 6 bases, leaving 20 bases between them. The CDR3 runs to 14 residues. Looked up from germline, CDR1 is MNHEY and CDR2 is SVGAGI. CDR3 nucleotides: TGTGCCAGCTCCGAGACAATAAGGACACCCGAGCAGTACTTC. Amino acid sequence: CASSETIRTPEQYF.

The CDR3 DNA reads TGTGCCAGCACTGACAGCCAGCAGGCCCAGTACTTC. Amino acids: CASTDSQQAQYF. V usage is TRBV19 and J usage is TRBJ2-5, with a possible D match to TRBD1 (5 bases). This CDR3 is built from 12 residues. The V end was cut by 9 bases, the J end by 9 bases, with 17 bases between. Germline V gene lookup returns CDR1 LNHDA and CDR2 SQIVND (reference sequence).

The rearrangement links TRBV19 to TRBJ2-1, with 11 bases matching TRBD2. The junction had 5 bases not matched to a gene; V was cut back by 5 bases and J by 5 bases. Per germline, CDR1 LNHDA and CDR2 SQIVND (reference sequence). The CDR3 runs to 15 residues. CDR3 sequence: CASSFTSGRNNEQFF. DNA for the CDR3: TGTGCCAGTAGTTTCACTAGCGGGAGAAACAATGAGCAGTTCTTC.

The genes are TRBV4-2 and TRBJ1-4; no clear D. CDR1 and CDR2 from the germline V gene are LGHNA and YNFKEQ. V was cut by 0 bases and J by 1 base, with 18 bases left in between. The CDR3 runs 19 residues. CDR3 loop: CASSQEVYEGLVTNEKLFF. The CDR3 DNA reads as TGTGCCAGCAGCCAAGAGGTATACGAGGGTTTGGTAACTAATGAAAAACTGTTTTTT.

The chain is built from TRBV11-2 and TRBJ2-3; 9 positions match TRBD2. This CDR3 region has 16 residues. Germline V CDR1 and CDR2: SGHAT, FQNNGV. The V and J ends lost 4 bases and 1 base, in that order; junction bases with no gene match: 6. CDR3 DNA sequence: TGTGCCAGCAGCTCGGGACTAGCCGGGGGCACAGATACGCAGTATTTT. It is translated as CASSSGLAGGTDTQYF.

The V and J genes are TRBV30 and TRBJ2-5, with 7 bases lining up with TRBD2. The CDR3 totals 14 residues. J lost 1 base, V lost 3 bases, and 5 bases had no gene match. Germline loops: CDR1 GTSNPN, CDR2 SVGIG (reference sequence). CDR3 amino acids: CAWRVAGSQETQYF. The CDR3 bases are TGTGCCTGGAGAGTAGCGGGCTCCCAAGAGACCCAGTACTTC.

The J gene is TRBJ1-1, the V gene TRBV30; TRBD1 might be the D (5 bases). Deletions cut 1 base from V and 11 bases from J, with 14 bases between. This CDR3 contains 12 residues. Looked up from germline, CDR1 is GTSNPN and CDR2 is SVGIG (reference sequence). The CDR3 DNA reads TGTGCCTGGAGTGGGGCGGGGGGGGACGCTTTCTTT. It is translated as CAWSGAGGDAFF.

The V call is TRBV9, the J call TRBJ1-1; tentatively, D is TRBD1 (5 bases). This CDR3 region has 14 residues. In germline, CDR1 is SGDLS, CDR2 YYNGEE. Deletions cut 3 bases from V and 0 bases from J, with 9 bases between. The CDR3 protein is CASSAADMNTEAFF. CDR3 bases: TGTGCCAGCAGCGCCGCGGACATGAACACTGAAGCTTTCTTT.

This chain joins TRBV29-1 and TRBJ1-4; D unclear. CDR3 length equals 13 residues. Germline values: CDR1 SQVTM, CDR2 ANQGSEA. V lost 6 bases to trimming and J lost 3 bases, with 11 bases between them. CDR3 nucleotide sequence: TGCAGCGTCACATCGGGAGCTAATGAAAAACTGTTTTTT. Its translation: CSVTSGANEKLFF. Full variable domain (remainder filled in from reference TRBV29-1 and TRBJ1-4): SAVISQKPSRDICQRGTSLTIQCQVDSQVTMMFWYRQQPGQSLTLIATANQGSEATYESGFVIDKFPISRPNLTFSTLTVSNMSPEDSSIYLCSVTSGANEKLFFGSGTQLSVL.

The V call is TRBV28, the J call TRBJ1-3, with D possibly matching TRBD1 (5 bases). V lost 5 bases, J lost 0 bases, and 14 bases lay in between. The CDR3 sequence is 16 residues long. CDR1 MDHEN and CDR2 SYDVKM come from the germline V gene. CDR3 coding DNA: TGTGCCAGCAGTATGGCAGGGTCGAGCTCTGGAAACACCATATATTTT. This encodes CASSMAGSSSGNTIYF.

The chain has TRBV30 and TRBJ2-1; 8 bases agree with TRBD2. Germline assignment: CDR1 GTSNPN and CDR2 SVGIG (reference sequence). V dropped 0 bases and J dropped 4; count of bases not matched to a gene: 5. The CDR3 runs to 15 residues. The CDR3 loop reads CAWSVGLARYNEQFF. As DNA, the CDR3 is TGTGCCTGGAGTGTCGGACTAGCCCGATACAATGAGCAGTTCTTC.

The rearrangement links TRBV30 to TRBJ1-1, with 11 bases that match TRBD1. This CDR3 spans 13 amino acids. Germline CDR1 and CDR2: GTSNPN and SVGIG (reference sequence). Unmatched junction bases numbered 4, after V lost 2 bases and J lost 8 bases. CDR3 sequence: CAWSRTGGGEAFF. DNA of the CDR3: TGTGCCTGGAGTAGGACAGGGGGCGGGGAAGCTTTCTTT.

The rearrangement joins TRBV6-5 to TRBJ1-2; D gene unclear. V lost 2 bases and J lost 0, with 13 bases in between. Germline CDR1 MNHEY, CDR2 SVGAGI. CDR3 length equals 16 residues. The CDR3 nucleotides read TGTGCCAGCAGTTACACGGCCGTCGTAGCTAACTATGGCTACACCTTC. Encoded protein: CASSYTAVVANYGYTF.

CDR3 nucleotide sequence: TGTGCCAGCAGTTACTCTAGCGTGATGGACACTGAAGCTTTCTTT. As protein: CASSYSSVMDTEAFF. This chain joins TRBV6-5 and TRBJ1-1; no firm D call. The germline V and J ends were trimmed by 0 bases and 3 bases, with 11 bases remaining between them. CDR1 and CDR2 (germline): MNHEY, SVGAGI. This CDR3 comprises 15 residues.

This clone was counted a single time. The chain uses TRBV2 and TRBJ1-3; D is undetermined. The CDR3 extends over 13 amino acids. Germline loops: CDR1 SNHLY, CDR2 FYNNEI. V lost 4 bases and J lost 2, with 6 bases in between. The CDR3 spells CASSGTPGNTIYF. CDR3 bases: TGTGCCAGCAGTGGTACACCTGGAAACACCATATATTTT.

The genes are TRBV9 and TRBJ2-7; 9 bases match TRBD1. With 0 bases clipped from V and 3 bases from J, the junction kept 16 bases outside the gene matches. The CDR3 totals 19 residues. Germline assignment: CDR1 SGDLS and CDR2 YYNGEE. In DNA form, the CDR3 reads TGTGCCAGCAGCGTAGCGGCGGGACAGGGACGGGGGATCGGCTACGAGCAGTACTTC. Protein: CASSVAAGQGRGIGYEQYF.

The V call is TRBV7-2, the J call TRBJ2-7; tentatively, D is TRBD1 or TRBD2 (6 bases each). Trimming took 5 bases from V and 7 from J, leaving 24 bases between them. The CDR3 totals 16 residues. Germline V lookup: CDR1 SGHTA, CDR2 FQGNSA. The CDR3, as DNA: TGTGCCAGCAGCGAAACTAGCCCACTCCAAGGGGGGGAGCAGTACTTC. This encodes CASSETSPLQGGEQYF.

The CDR3 nucleotides read TGTGCCAGCTCACCTTTTACGACAGGGATGAACACTGAAGCTTTCTTT. Its protein product is CASSPFTTGMNTEAFF. The chain uses TRBV18 and TRBJ1-1, with 7 positions matching TRBD1. The junction had 7 bases not matched to a gene; V was cut back by 3 bases and J by 0 bases. The CDR3 loop spans 16 amino acids. The germline gives CDR1 KGHSH, CDR2 LQKENI.

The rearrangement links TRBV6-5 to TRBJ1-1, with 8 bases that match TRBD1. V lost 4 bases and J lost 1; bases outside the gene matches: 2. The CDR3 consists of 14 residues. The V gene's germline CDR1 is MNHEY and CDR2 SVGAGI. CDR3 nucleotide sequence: TGTGCCAGCAGTTGGACAGGGCGGAACACTGAAGCTTTCTTT. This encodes CASSWTGRNTEAFF.

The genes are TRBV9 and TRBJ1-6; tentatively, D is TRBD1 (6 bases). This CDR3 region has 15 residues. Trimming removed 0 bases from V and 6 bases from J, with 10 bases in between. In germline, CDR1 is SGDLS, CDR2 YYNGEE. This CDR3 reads CASSVGTAFNSPLHF. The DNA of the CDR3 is TGTGCCAGCAGCGTAGGGACAGCGTTTAATTCACCCCTCCACTTT.

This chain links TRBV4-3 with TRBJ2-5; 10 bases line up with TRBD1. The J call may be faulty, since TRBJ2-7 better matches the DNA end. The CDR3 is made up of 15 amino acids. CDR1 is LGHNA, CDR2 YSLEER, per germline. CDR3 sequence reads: CASSRGRQGAGEQYF. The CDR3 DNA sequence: TGCGCCAGCAGCCGAGGTAGACAGGGGGCAGGCGAGCAGTACTTC.

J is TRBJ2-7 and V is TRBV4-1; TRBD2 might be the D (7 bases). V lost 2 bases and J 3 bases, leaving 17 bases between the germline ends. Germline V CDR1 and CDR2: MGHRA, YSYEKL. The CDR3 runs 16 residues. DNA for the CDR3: TGCGCCAGCAGCCAATCGTCGCCGGGGGGCTACTACGAGCAGTACTTC. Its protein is CASSQSSPGGYYEQYF.

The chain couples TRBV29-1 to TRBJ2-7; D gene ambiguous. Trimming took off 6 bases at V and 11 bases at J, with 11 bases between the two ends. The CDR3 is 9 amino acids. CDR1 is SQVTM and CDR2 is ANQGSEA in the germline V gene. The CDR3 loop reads CSVYRKEYF. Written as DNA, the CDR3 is TGCAGCGTCTATCGGAAGGAGTACTTC.

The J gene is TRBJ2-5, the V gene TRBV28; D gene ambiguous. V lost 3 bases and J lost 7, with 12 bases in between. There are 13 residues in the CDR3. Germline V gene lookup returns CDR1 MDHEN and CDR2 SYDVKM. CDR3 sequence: CASSLDALTTQYF. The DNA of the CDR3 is TGTGCCAGCAGTTTGGATGCTCTGACGACCCAGTACTTC.

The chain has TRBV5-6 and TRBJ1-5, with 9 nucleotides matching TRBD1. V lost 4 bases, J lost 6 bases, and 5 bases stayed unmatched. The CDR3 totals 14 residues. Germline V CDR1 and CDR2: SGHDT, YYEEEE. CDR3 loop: CASSVDRGGQPQHF. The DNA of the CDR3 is TGTGCCAGCAGCGTGGACAGGGGAGGTCAGCCCCAGCATTTT.

The CDR3 sequence is CASSPRDKAAYEQYF. CDR3 coding DNA: TGTGCCAGCAGTCCCCGTGATAAAGCGGCCTACGAGCAGTACTTC. J is TRBJ2-7 and V is TRBV6-1, with D possibly being TRBD2 (5 bases). The CDR3 covers 15 residues. The V end was cut by 5 bases, the J end by 2 bases, with 16 bases between. Looked up from germline, CDR1 is MNHNS and CDR2 is SASEGT.

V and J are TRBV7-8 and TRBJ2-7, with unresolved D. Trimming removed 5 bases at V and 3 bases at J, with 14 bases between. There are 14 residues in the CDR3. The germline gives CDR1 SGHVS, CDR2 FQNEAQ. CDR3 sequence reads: CASSAPPPNYEQYF. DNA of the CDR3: TGTGCCAGCAGCGCCCCCCCTCCGAACTACGAGCAGTACTTC.

DNA for the CDR3: TGTGCCAGCAACGGTCAAGGGGGCGGCGAAAAACTGTTTTTT. It codes for CASNGQGGGEKLFF. The V gene is TRBV28, the J gene TRBJ1-4, with 7 nucleotides matching TRBD1. Germline CDR1 and CDR2: MDHEN and SYDVKM. Losses at the gene ends were 7 bases for V and 8 bases for J; bases not matched to a gene: 10. The CDR3 extends over 14 amino acids.

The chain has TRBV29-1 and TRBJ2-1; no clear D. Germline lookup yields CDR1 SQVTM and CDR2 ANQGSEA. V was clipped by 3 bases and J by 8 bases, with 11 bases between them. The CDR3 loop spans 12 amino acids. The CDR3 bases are TGCAGCGTTGATCCCGGGCTCGATGAGCAGTTCTTC. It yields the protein CSVDPGLDEQFF.

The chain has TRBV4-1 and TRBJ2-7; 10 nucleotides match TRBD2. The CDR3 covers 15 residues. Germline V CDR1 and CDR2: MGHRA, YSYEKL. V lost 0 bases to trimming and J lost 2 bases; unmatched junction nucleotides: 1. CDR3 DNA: TGCGCCAGCAGCCAAGAGGGGACTAGCGCCTACGAGCAGTACTTC. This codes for CASSQEGTSAYEQYF.